Shown below are 9 T cell receptor beta chains from a single sample sequenced in a study of T cells in Graves' hyperthyroidism and ophthalmopathy (dated by TCRdb to between 2018 and 2021). The library was obtained by multiplex PCR. Sequencing instrument: Illumina HiSeq 2000. TCR beta CDR3 regions were amplified from RNA transcripts. For the first round of RT-PCR on the TCR CDR3, the HTBI primer set was used together with the Qiagen OneStep RT-PCR kit. TCRdb reprocessing: public reads trimmed at Q25 with fastp, clones called with MiXCR, in-frame beta chains kept. Entries that share a CDR3 protein sequence are merged under the most common genes and DNA. The sample has roughly 300,000 distinct CDR3 sequences on record, approximately 14% of them singletons. In total, the top ten clones hold 20% to 25% of the sample. Sequences were obtained from blood. The source is a woman in her twenties or thirties with Graves' hyperthyroidism.

This clonotype occurred many times. V usage is TRBV2 and J usage is TRBJ2-3; perhaps TRBD2 as D (6 bases). The V gene lost 4 bases and the J gene lost 2 bases, with 16 bases spanning the gap. The CDR3 extends over 16 amino acids. Germline CDR1 SNHLY, CDR2 FYNNEI. In DNA, the CDR3 is TGTGCCAGCAGTGCCCGGGCGGGACCTCCCACAGATACGCAGTATTTT. Residues: CASSARAGPPTDTQYF.

The chain joins TRBV24-1 to TRBJ2-1; 7 bases line up with TRBD2. Germline V CDR1 and CDR2: KGHDR, SFDVKD. The CDR3 length is 15 residues. V dropped 0 bases and J dropped 5; count of bases not matched to a gene: 3. The CDR3 reads CATSDLGLENNEQFF. Here the CDR3 DNA reads TGTGCCACCAGTGATTTGGGACTAGAGAACAATGAGCAGTTCTTC.

In its sample, this clonotype was seen many times. This chain uses TRBV19 with TRBJ1-5; TRBD1 matches at 8 bases. Germline V gene data show CDR1 as LNHDA and CDR2 as SQIVND (reference sequence). The CDR3 is 18 amino acids. The CDR3 coding sequence is TGTTACCGATCGGCCGACCTTTTGGACAGGGTTGCGGGTCAGCCCCAGCATTTT. Encoded protein: CYRSADLLDRVAGQPQHF.

This CDR3 is CASILNGQPQHF. Written as DNA, the CDR3 is TGTGCCAGTATACTTAATGGTCAGCCCCAGCATTTT. The chain uses TRBV19 and TRBJ1-5, with D hard to call. Trimming shortened V by 7 bases and J by 6 bases, and 10 bases separated the two germline ends. The CDR3 has 12 amino acids. Germline V CDR1 and CDR2: LNHDA, SQIVND (reference sequence). Full variable domain (remainder filled in from reference TRBV19 and TRBJ1-5): DGGITQSPKYLFRKEGQNVTLSCEQNLNHDAMYWYRQDPGQGLRLIYYSQIVNDFQKGDIAEGYSVSREKKESFPLTVTSAQKNPTAFYLCASILNGQPQHFGDGTRLSIL.

There are many counts of this clonotype. The chain recombines TRBV2 with TRBJ2-3; D unclear. Germline lookup yields CDR1 SNHLY and CDR2 FYNNEI. The CDR3 extends over 15 amino acids. V was clipped by 4 bases and J by 0 bases, with 11 bases between them. CDR3 region: CASSATTTSTDTQYF. For the CDR3, the DNA is TGTGCCAGCAGTGCTACCACCACTAGCACAGATACGCAGTATTTT.

The chain uses TRBV3-1 and TRBJ2-1; maybe TRBD2 (6 bases). The V gene lost 0 bases and the J gene lost 6 bases, with 12 bases spanning the gap. The CDR3 totals 15 residues. CDR1 and CDR2 from the germline V gene are LGHDT and YNNKEL (reference sequence). In DNA, the CDR3 is TGTGCCAGCAGCCAAGATACCGGGAGCCGCAATGAGCAGTTCTTC. Protein sequence: CASSQDTGSRNEQFF.

CDR3: CSIAEAGELFF. CDR3 nucleotides: TGCAGCATAGCCGAGGCTGGGGAGCTGTTTTTT. The rearrangement joins TRBV29-1 to TRBJ2-2; D call uncertain. CDR3 size: 11 residues. Trimming took off 8 bases at V and 8 bases at J, with 12 bases between the two ends. Germline V gives CDR1 SQVTM, CDR2 ANQGSEA.

The chain combines TRBV28 with TRBJ2-3; D gene uncertain. CDR3 length: 14 residues. The germline CDR1 and CDR2 sequences are MDHEN and SYDVKM. V lost 5 bases and J lost 3, with 12 bases in between. The CDR3, as DNA: TGTGCCAGCAGTCTGTACCAGGAGACAGATACGCAGTATTTT. Translation: CASSLYQETDTQYF.

About this clonotype itself: One end of the junction does not line up with germline, which may come from a read error. This sequence joins TRBV6-5 and TRBJ2-1; D may be TRBD2 (5 bases). Germline V gives CDR1 MNHEY, CDR2 SVGAGI. The CDR3 has 15 residues. The CDR3 protein is CASSYSSGAYEEQSF. The CDR3 DNA follows: TGTGCCAGCAGTTACTCGAGCGGAGCCTACGAGGAGCAGTCCTTC.